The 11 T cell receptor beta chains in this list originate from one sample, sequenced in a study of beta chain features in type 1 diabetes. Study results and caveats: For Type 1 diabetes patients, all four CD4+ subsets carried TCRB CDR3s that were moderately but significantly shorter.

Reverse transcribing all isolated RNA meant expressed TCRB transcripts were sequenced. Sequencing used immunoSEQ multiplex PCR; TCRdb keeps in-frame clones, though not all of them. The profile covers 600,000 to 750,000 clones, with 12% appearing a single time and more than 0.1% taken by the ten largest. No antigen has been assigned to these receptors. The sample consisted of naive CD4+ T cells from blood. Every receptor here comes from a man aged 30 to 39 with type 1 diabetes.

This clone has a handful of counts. CDR3 protein: CASSLGTGPSDTQYF. DNA of the CDR3: TGTGCCAGCAGCTTGGGGACAGGGCCCTCAGATACGCAGTATTTT. The rearrangement uses TRBV5-6 and TRBJ2-3, with TRBD1 matching 8 bases. The CDR3 contains 15 residues. The V segment lost 0 bases and the J segment 4 bases; nucleotides outside the gene matches: 4. CDR1 is SGHDT, CDR2 YYEEEE, per germline.

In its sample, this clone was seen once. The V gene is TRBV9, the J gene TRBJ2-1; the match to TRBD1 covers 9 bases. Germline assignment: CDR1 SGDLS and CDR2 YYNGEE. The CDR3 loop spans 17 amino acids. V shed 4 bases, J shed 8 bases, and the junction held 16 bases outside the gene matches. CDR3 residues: CASSPPRRRQGDDEQFF. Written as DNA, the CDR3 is TGTGCCAGCAGCCCTCCCCGGAGGCGACAGGGGGACGATGAGCAGTTCTTC.

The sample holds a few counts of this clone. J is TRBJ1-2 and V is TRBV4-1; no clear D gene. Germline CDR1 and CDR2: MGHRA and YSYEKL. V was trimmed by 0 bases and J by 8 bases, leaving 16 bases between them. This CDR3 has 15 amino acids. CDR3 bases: TGCGCCAGCAGCCAAGAGGGCTGGGTTCTTGGCGGCTACACCTTC. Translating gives CASSQEGWVLGGYTF.

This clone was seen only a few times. The CDR3 loop reads CASSLELNTGELFF. The CDR3 DNA reads as TGTGCCAGCAGCTTAGAACTTAACACCGGGGAGCTGTTTTTT. The chain joins TRBV7-2 to TRBJ2-2; no reliable D call. V dropped 1 base and J dropped 2 bases, with 5 bases sitting between them. This CDR3 is 14 amino acids long. Germline CDR1 SGHTA, CDR2 FQGNSA.

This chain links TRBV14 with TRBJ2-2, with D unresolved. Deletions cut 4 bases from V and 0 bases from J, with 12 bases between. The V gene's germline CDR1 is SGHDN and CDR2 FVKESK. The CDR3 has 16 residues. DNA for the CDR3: TGTGCCAGCAGCCTTCGGACCGACCCGAACACCGGGGAGCTGTTTTTT. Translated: CASSLRTDPNTGELFF.

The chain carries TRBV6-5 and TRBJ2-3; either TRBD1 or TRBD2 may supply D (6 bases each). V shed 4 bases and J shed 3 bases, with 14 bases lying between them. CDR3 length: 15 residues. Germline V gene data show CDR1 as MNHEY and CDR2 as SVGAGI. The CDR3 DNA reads TGTGCCAGCAGTTCACAGGGCGGGGAGACAGATACGCAGTATTTT. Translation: CASSSQGGETDTQYF.

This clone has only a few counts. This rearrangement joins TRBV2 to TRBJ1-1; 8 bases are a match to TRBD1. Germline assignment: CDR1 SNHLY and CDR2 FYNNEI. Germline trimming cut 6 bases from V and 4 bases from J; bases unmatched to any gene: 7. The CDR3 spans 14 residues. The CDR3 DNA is TGTGCCAGCAGCGGGGACAGGCTGGGCACTGAAGCTTTCTTT. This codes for CASSGDRLGTEAFF.

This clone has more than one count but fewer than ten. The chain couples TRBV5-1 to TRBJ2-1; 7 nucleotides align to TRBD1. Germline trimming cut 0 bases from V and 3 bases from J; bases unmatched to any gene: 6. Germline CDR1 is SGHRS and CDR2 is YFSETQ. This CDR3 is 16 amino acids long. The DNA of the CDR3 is TGCGCCAGCAGCTTGGGACAGGGAGAATACTACAATGAGCAGTTCTTC. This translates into CASSLGQGEYYNEQFF.

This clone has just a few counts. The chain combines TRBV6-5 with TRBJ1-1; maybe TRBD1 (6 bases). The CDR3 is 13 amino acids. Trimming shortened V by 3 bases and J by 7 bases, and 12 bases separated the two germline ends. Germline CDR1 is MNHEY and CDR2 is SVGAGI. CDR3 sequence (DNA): TGTGCCAGCAGTTATGACCGGGGGCTTGAAGCTTTCTTT. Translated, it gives CASSYDRGLEAFF.

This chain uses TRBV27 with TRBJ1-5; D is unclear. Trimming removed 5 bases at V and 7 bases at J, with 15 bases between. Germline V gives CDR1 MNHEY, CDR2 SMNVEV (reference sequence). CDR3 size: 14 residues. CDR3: CASSPDLPGQPQHF. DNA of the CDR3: TGTGCCAGCAGTCCCGACTTACCGGGGCAGCCCCAGCATTTT.

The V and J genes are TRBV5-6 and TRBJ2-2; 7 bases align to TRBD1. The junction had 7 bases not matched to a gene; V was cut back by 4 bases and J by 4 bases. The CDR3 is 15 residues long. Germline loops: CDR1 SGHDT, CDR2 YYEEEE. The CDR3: CASSRLGQTTGELFF. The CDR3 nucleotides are TGTGCCAGCAGCCGATTGGGACAGACCACCGGGGAGCTGTTTTTT.